This TCR beta chain was captured in a study of tumor-infiltrating lymphocytes in localized non-small cell lung cancer (dated by TCRdb to the early 2020s). The study in broad terms: The cohort included patients whose samples were collected after neoadjuvant chemotherapy, as well as both smokers and never-smokers and several histologies. Resected tumor tissue and uninvolved lung tissue described as non-adjacent to the tumor were contributed by each patient, with both tissues obtained from the same patient. The same patients underwent several integrated assays, with TCR sequencing performed together with flow cytometry, multiplex immunofluorescence, RNA-seq, exome sequencing and proteomics. The overall ICON cohort was composed of over a hundred surgical patients with localized non-small cell lung cancer whose tumors were resected. For approximately 50 patients, immunoSEQ T-cell fraction was compared between paired tumor and uninvolved lung. What the study reported, not specific to this receptor: No association of tumor T-cell fraction from TCR sequencing with recurrence-free survival was found (p = 0.61). Because different assays used different pieces of the same tissue, intratumor heterogeneity could not be separated from technical variation. TCR-derived T-cell fraction did not differ between the flow cytometry-defined immunotypes IM1 (good prognosis) and IM2 (poor prognosis). TCRbeta sequencing supported higher T cell infiltration in tumors than in uninvolved lung tissue, consistent with immunofluorescence CD3 counts. Assay coverage differed among patients according to how much tissue was available, so only a subset of the cohort had TCR sequencing.

In the case of this clone: Its antigen is still unknown. Base qualities are not recorded, but no much larger clone differs from it by a single base.

The trim is 0 bases for V and 5 bases for J, with a gap of 4 bases between the germline ends. CDR1 GTSNPN and CDR2 SVGIG are derived from the germline V gene (reference sequence). The CDR3 goes from the cysteine to the phenylalanine over 11 residues. The sequence is cut down to CDR3 DNA, 33 bases in frame from base 1. The T-cell fraction in tumor and uninvolved lung tissue was obtained from TCR sequencing using the immunoSEQ assay. Per the original workflow: For survival analysis, patients were split into high (upper tertile) and low (lower two tertiles) T-cell fraction groups and compared by log-rank test. Paired tumor versus uninvolved lung differences in T-cell fraction were tested with a signed-rank test. TCRdb carries this immuneACCESS record with in-frame sequences only. Its versions omit some clonotypes, under half of them owing to an unresolved V gene in the studies checked, with the rest unexplained. For V, J and clone size, that table is used; D and trimming come from the DNA. This sample holds 9,500 to 15,000 clones; 60% to 85% were observed only once. Roughly 4.5% of the sample lies in the top ten.

Enrollment in ICON was initiated in 2016, and the last patient was enrolled in 2018. Fresh tumor and matched uninvolved tissue for in-depth immune analyses, including TCR sequencing, were collected from a subcohort of 76 patients. DNA for TCR sequencing was isolated from bulk tissue, and no cell sorting was done. The chain is encoded by TRBV30 joined to TRBJ2-5; a confident D gene designation cannot be given. The TCR sequence derives from a human donor with non-small cell lung cancer. The sample consisted of lung tumor tissue. The CDR3 protein: CAWSVKETQYF. The DNA is TGTGCCTGGAGTGTAAAGGAGACCCAGTACTTC.